Below, 8 T cell receptor beta chains from the same sample are listed, as sequenced in a study of technical replicates of blood from a handful of donors. Generated by immunoSEQ multiplex PCR, the TCRdb table keeps only in-frame clones and is missing some. The sample carries 70,000 to 80,000 clones, 80% to 95% recorded once. Source material: T cells isolated from PBMCs. These receptors originate from a human donor in good health.

The CDR3 loop is CASQLRECEQFF. The DNA for the CDR3 is TGCGCCAGTCAGCTAAGGGAGTGTGAGCAGTTCTTC. The J gene is TRBJ2-1, the V gene TRBV4-1; tentative D call: TRBD2 (5 bases). The CDR3 runs 12 residues. V was shortened by 9 bases and J by 9 bases, with 15 bases between the two germline ends. Germline assignment: CDR1 MGHRA and CDR2 YSYEKL.

This sequence joins TRBV4-2 and TRBJ2-7; 11 bases align to TRBD2. From germline, CDR1 is LGHNA and CDR2 YNFKEQ. The J segment lost 2 bases and the V segment lost 6 bases, leaving 6 bases of the junction unmatched. The CDR3 has 15 amino acids. The CDR3, as DNA: TGTGCCAGCAGTGTGACTAGCGGGGAAACCTACGAGCAGTACTTC. Its protein is CASSVTSGETYEQYF.

V is TRBV7-2 and J is TRBJ2-7; a weak D match, TRBD2 (6 bases). CDR1 SGHTA and CDR2 FQGNSA come from the germline V gene. CDR3 length equals 14 residues. V lost 5 bases and J 7 bases, leaving 18 bases between the germline ends. The CDR3 region has the DNA TGTGCCAGCAGCCCGGGACTTGCCGGGGGAGAGCAGTACTTC. Translated: CASSPGLAGGEQYF.

J is TRBJ1-5 and V is TRBV30; D possibly corresponds to TRBD1 (6 bases). Trimming took off 1 base at V and 1 base at J, with 8 bases between the two ends. Germline CDR1 GTSNPN, CDR2 SVGIG (reference sequence). This CDR3 has 14 residues. CDR3 DNA sequence: TGTGCCTGGAGTGGGACAGCCAGCAATCAGCCCCAGCATTTT. Translation: CAWSGTASNQPQHF.

This chain connects TRBV28 to TRBJ1-3; D might be TRBD1 (6 bases). The CDR3 contains 16 residues. The V end lost 4 bases, the J end lost 4 bases, and 17 bases lay between the germline ends. Germline lookup yields CDR1 MDHEN and CDR2 SYDVKM. CDR3 in amino acids: CASSSPGGSGGNTIYF. In DNA, the CDR3 is TGTGCCAGCAGTTCCCCTGGGGGCTCAGGGGGAAACACCATATATTTT.

This chain uses TRBV6-5 with TRBJ1-1; D gene unclear. CDR1 and CDR2 (germline): MNHEY, SVGAGI. V lost 6 bases and J lost 3, with 11 bases in between. There are 13 residues in the CDR3. CDR3 DNA sequence: TGTGCCAGCAGACGAACTGTGGACACTGAAGCTTTCTTT. Translated: CASRRTVDTEAFF.

In nucleotides, the CDR3 is TGTGCCAGCAGCCAGTTCAGGACAGCCTACGAGCAGTACTTC. Its translation is CASSQFRTAYEQYF. V usage is TRBV4-2 and J usage is TRBJ2-7; D perhaps matches TRBD1 (6 bases). The CDR3 length is 14 residues. Deletions cut 3 bases from V and 2 bases from J, with 11 bases between. Per germline, CDR1 LGHNA and CDR2 YNFKEQ.

J is TRBJ2-7 and V is TRBV18; 7 bases are a match to TRBD1. CDR1 and CDR2 from the germline V gene are KGHSH and LQKENI. The CDR3 covers 14 residues. The J segment lost 2 bases and the V segment lost 3 bases, leaving 4 bases of the junction unmatched. The CDR3 DNA sequence: TGTGCCAGCTCACCTCCGGGACAGACCTACGAGCAGTACTTC. This encodes CASSPPGQTYEQYF.